This TCR beta chain appears in the sequencing data of a study of blood T cell repertoires in COVID-19. Study information: Italy, Spain and the United States were the sources of the convalescent and acute COVID-19 samples.

Across under 25 US areas, participants ranged in age from about 18 to 90 years. Cohort allocation depended upon clinical history that participants reported. The table lists this clone with a few counts. Repertoires were generated with immunoSEQ multiplex PCR, while TCRdb's copy carries only in-frame clones and drops some. The sample yields just over 350,000 clones, more than 75% seen once. The specimen sequenced was PBMCs or T cells enriched from blood (not recorded which). The TCR originated in a woman aged 30 to 39 who had recovered from COVID-19.

The CDR3: CASSLPSEQYF. In DNA form, the CDR3 reads TGTGCCAGCAGCCTCCCGTCCGAGCAGTACTTC. This chain connects TRBV7-6 to TRBJ2-7; D is unresolved. With 5 bases removed from V and 6 bases from J, the gap between germline ends came to 8 bases. The germline gives CDR1 SGHVS, CDR2 FNYEAQ. There are 11 residues in the CDR3.